Following are 15 T cell receptor beta chains from one sample sequenced in a study of T-cell memory formation after mild COVID-19. TCRdb independently ran MiXCR on the 5' RACE reads; one entry per CDR3 protein. The table includes just under 550,000 distinct CDR3 sequences, 20% detected once. Source material: PBMCs or a T cell subset sorted from them (not recorded which). Receptors were obtained from an adult woman who had mild COVID-19 (a few samples of this study predate the infection). Cell type and time point are not known.

On this clonotype: The limits of the CDR3 on the DNA are not certain, so only TCRdb's listed CDR3 is given. J is TRBJ1-3 and V is TRBV7-5; TRBD1, the table's D call, was not compared with the DNA. TRBV7-5 is a known pseudogene. The CDR3 spans 17 residues, counting both ends. The chain's CDR3 is CISVSEAPRGSGNTIYF.

The V call is TRBV7-2, the J call TRBJ2-5; perhaps D is TRBD1 or TRBD2 (6 bases each). V was cut by 5 bases and J by 5 bases, with 21 bases left in between. The V gene's germline CDR1 is SGHTA and CDR2 FQGNSA. The length of the CDR3 is 16 residues. CDR3 region: CASSPRGRGVVETQYF. The DNA of the CDR3 is TGTGCCAGCAGCCCGCGGGGCAGGGGTGTTGTGGAGACCCAGTACTTC. Based on the CDR3 plus reference TRBV7-2 and TRBJ2-5, the full variable domain is GAGVSQSPSNKVTEKGKDVELRCDPISGHTALYWYRQSLGQGLEFLIYFQGNSAPDKSGLPSDRFSAERTGGSVSTLTIQRTQQEDSAVYLCASSPRGRGVVETQYFGPGTRLLVL.

V and J are TRBV24-1 and TRBJ2-1; D not certain. CDR3 length: 13 amino acids. V was cut by 5 bases and J by 4 bases, with 8 bases left in between. From germline, CDR1 is KGHDR and CDR2 SFDVKD. CDR3 protein: CATSVGNYNEQFF. CDR3 coding DNA: TGTGCCACCAGTGTGGGAAATTACAATGAGCAGTTCTTC.

The J gene is TRBJ2-2, the V gene TRBV4-1; TRBD1 agrees at 10 bases. Trimming took 4 bases from V and 9 from J; bases not matched to a gene: 17. CDR1 is MGHRA and CDR2 is YSYEKL in the germline V gene. CDR3 length: 18 amino acids. The CDR3 coding sequence is TGCGCCAGCAGCCGAGTACAACCCCCGGGACAGGGGACAAGGGAGCTGTTTTTT. As protein: CASSRVQPPGQGTRELFF.

The chain employs TRBV24-1 and TRBJ1-5; a possible D gene is TRBD1 (5 bases). Trimming took 4 bases from V and 1 from J, leaving 7 bases between them. This CDR3 region has 14 residues. CDR1 and CDR2 (germline): KGHDR, SFDVKD. Here the CDR3 reads CATSDWDSNQPQHF. In DNA form, the CDR3 reads TGTGCCACCAGTGACTGGGACAGCAATCAGCCCCAGCATTTT.

A single count supports this clonotype. The chain uses TRBV6-5 and TRBJ1-1; D possibly corresponds to TRBD1 (5 bases). Germline CDR1 MNHEY, CDR2 SVGAGI. Trimming stripped 0 bases from V and 8 bases from J, with 13 bases between. The CDR3 has 14 residues. Here the CDR3 DNA reads TGTGCCAGCAGTTACTCAGGGCAGGGTGGAGAAGCTTTCTTT. This encodes CASSYSGQGGEAFF.

The sample holds a few counts of this clonotype. The gene calls are TRBV7-9 and TRBJ1-5; unclear D gene. The V and J ends lost 2 bases and 5 bases respectively, with 4 bases between them. CDR1 is SEHNR, CDR2 FQNEAQ, per germline (reference sequence). The CDR3 spans 12 residues. The CDR3 spells CASSLYDQPQHF. In nucleotides, the CDR3 is TGTGCCAGCAGCTTATATGATCAGCCCCAGCATTTT.

This clonotype was counted between two and nine times. The chain joins TRBV13 to TRBJ2-3; 7 positions match TRBD1. After removal of 6 bases from V and 5 bases from J, the junction contained 11 bases not matched to a gene. This CDR3 is 15 amino acids long. CDR1 and CDR2 from the germline V gene are PRHDT and FYEKMQ (reference sequence). CDR3 in amino acids: CASRATQGSEDTQYF. CDR3 nucleotides: TGTGCCAGCAGAGCTACACAGGGGTCCGAAGATACGCAGTATTTT.

This rearrangement joins TRBV10-3 to TRBJ2-7, with 8 bases aligning to TRBD1. There are 15 residues in the CDR3. The V segment lost 5 bases and the J segment 4 bases; nucleotides outside the gene matches: 10. The V gene's germline CDR1 is ENHRY and CDR2 SYGVKD. The CDR3 nucleotides are TGTGCCATCAGTCCCGGGACAGGTCGTAGGTACGAGCAGTACTTC. It codes for CAISPGTGRRYEQYF.

This clonotype has a handful of counts. The chain carries TRBV19 and TRBJ2-1; 7 bases match TRBD1. The germline V gene has CDR1 LNHDA and CDR2 SQIVND (reference sequence). J lost 10 bases, V lost 4 bases, and 4 bases had no gene match. The CDR3 spans 12 residues. CDR3 nucleotides: TGTGCCAGTAGTACCCGACAGGGAGAGCAGTTCTTC. It is translated as CASSTRQGEQFF. The full variable domain, in which reference TRBV19 and TRBJ2-1 provide the parts outside the CDR3, is DGGITQSPKYLFRKEGQNVTLSCEQNLNHDAMYWYRQDPGQGLRLIYYSQIVNDFQKGDIAEGYSVSREKKESFPLTVTSAQKNPTAFYLCASSTRQGEQFFGPGTRLTVL.

This sequence joins TRBV7-9 and TRBJ1-1; D is uncertain. Trimming pared 6 bases from V and 1 base from J, leaving 12 bases between. The CDR3 is made up of 14 amino acids. Per germline, CDR1 SEHNR and CDR2 FQNEAQ (reference sequence). The CDR3 region is CASRLGGGNTEAFF. The CDR3 DNA is TGTGCCAGCAGACTAGGTGGAGGGAACACTGAAGCTTTCTTT.

This chain joins TRBV11-1 and TRBJ1-1; 9 positions match TRBD1. CDR3 length: 16 amino acids. Losses at the gene ends were 4 bases for V and 1 base for J; bases not matched to a gene: 7. Germline V CDR1 and CDR2: SGHAT, FQDESV (reference sequence). CDR3 in amino acids: CASSSPRTGANTEAFF. CDR3 coding DNA: TGTGCCAGCAGCTCTCCACGGACAGGGGCGAACACTGAAGCTTTCTTT.

This clonotype was recorded once. The chain joins TRBV7-9 to TRBJ2-7; 13 bases line up with TRBD2. Germline V gene lookup returns CDR1 SEHNR and CDR2 FQNEAQ (reference sequence). The CDR3 loop spans 15 amino acids. The V segment lost 1 base and the J segment 6 bases; nucleotides outside the gene matches: 3. CDR3 DNA sequence: TGTGCCAGCAGCTTAGAACTAGCGGGAGGGGGCGAGCAGTACTTC. This codes for CASSLELAGGGEQYF.

This clonotype came up a few times. This chain joins TRBV4-3 and TRBJ2-3, with a weak D call TRBD2 (6 bases). Germline CDR1 reads LGHNA; CDR2 reads YSLEER. Trimming left V 1 base short and J 5 bases short, with 13 bases between. The CDR3 is made up of 15 amino acids. The CDR3 sequence: CASSQGSGEIDTQYF. CDR3 DNA: TGCGCCAGCAGCCAAGGGTCGGGAGAGATAGATACGCAGTATTTT.

This clonotype appeared a few times. The chain combines TRBV20-1 with TRBJ2-3; 9 nucleotides match TRBD2. CDR1 is DFQATT and CDR2 is SNEGSKA in the germline V gene (reference sequence). This CDR3 has 15 residues. V trimming: 5 bases; J trimming: 1 base; junction bases outside the gene matches: 7. CDR3 in DNA: TGCAGTGCTTACCCTTTAGCGGGAGGCACAGATACGCAGTATTTT. Amino acid sequence: CSAYPLAGGTDTQYF.